This T cell receptor beta chain was recovered during a study of vaccination effects on CD4 cells after COVID-19. Study results and limitations: Marked clonal contraction of infection- and vaccine-induced clones was seen late after vaccination. Convalescent patients were scarce, and early post-infection timepoints were absent. Common cold coronaviruses were cross-recognized by only 1 of 255 vaccine-induced clones in healthy vaccinees.

With respect to this clone: The antigen remains unidentified.

Clones were read by immunoSEQ multiplex PCR, and TCRdb kept only the in-frame ones, dropping some. The sample includes about 79,000 clones, about 74% of them seen just once. After expansion with viral peptide pools in the ViraFEST assay, antigen-specific CD4+ T cells were sequenced. Having been cultured for approximately ten days, the cells underwent CD4+ T cell isolation. Half-medium replacement with IL-2 medium occurred on days 3 and 7. The material was CD4+ T cells from PBMCs cultured with HCoV-229E spike peptides, obtained before COVID-19 vaccination. The TCR sequence derives from a human donor who received a COVID-19 vaccine.

The CDR3 spells CASSLLETSSYEQYV. The CDR3 nucleotides read TGTGCCAGCAGCCTTCTGGAAACTAGCTCCTACGAGCAGTACGTC. The rearrangement joins TRBV7-8 to TRBJ2-7, with a tentative D call TRBD2 (5 bases). From germline, CDR1 is SGHVS and CDR2 FQNEAQ. The CDR3 contains 15 residues. V was trimmed by 5 bases and J by 0 bases, leaving 14 bases between them.